This TCR beta chain was observed in a study of blood T cell repertoires in COVID-19. Study overall: Samples came from the United States, Italy and Spain, spanning acute and convalescent COVID-19. From T cells, B-cell-depleted T cells, or PBMCs came the material, which was cDNA or gDNA.

Here immunoSEQ multiplex PCR was the method, and the copy in TCRdb shows in-frame clones only, minus some. The table shows about 240,000 clones, with roughly 82% occurring only once. The origin of this receptor is a woman aged 70-85 years with acute or convalescent COVID-19. Sequenced input: peripheral blood.

CDR3: CASSLGAAEQAFF. CDR3 nucleotides: TGTGCCAGCAGCTTAGGTGCGGCAGAACAAGCTTTCTTT. This chain links TRBV11-2 with TRBJ1-1; D unclear. The CDR3 consists of 13 residues. V was shortened by 1 base and J by 9 bases, with 12 bases between the two germline ends. Germline values: CDR1 SGHAT, CDR2 FQNNGV.